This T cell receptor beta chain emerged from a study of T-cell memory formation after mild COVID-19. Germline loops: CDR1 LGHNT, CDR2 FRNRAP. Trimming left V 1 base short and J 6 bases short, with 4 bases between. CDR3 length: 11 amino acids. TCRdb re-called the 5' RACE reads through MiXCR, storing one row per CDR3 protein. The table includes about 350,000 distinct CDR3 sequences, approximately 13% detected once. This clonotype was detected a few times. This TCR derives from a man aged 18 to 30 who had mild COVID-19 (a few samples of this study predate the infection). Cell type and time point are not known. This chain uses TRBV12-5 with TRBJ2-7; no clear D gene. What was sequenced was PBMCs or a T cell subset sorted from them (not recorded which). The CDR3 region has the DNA TGTGCTAGTGGTTTGGGGCCCGAGCAGTACTTC. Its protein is CASGLGPEQYF.